This is a list of T cell receptor beta chains from one sample in a study of T cells in Graves' hyperthyroidism and ophthalmopathy. TCRdb re-called the multiplex PCR reads with MiXCR, one entry per CDR3 protein. The sample has under 200,000 distinct CDR3 sequences; approximately 9% are singletons. The material sequenced was blood. The receptor set was obtained from a young woman with Graves' hyperthyroidism that later progressed to Graves' ophthalmopathy. The CDR3 runs from the conserved cysteine through the conserved F or W. A D gene is named only where the DNA matches it firmly. Size values are once, few and many counts, or a class for expanded clones, and some rows have none.

CDR3nt,CDR3aa,abundance,d_gene,v_gene,j_gene
TGTGCCTGGACTGGGACTAGTCACGAGAATGAGCAGTTCTTC,CAWTGTSHENEQFF,many,TRBD2,TRBV30,TRBJ2-1
TGTGCCAGCAGTTACTCGAACAAGGGTTCGCCCCTCCACTTT,CASSYSNKGSPLHF,many,-,TRBV6-2/TRBV6-3,TRBJ1-6
TGTGCCAGCAGCGACACATGGGGGGAAAGCTCCTACAATGAGCAGTTCTTC,CASSDTWGESSYNEQFF,-,-,TRBV9,TRBJ2-1
TGTGCCAGCAGCCAAGAATCGGACAGGCCCTACGAGCAGTACTTC,CASSQESDRPYEQYF,many,TRBD1,TRBV3-1,TRBJ2-7
TGCGCCAGCAGCCCCCCATCTAGCGGGAGGGCCCTCTCCGGGGAGCTGTTTTTT,CASSPPSSGRALSGELFF,-,TRBD2,TRBV4-1,TRBJ2-2
TGTGCCAGCAGTATTACAGTTCGGGACCTCTCCTACGAGCAGTACTTC,CASSITVRDLSYEQYF,few,-,TRBV6-1,TRBJ2-7
TGTGCCAGCAGCCACTCCAGGGTTCACCCCCGGGGAAGGGCCAACGTCCTGACTTTC,CASSHSRVHPRGRANVLTF,-,-,TRBV7-9,TRBJ2-6
TGTGCCAGCGGGCGGGAGCCCACAGATACGCAGTATTTT,CASGREPTDTQYF,many,TRBD2,TRBV2,TRBJ2-3
TGTGCCAGCAGGTCCGCCAGCCAGGGTCAGCCCCAGCATTTT,CASRSASQGQPQHF,many,-,TRBV28,TRBJ1-5
TGTGCCAGCAGCTCCACTTCGCTCTTGGAGGGCTACACCTTC,CASSSTSLLEGYTF,-,-,TRBV11-2,TRBJ1-2
TGCGCCAGCAGCCAAGGAGATTGGGGGGCTGAAAAACTGTTTTTT,CASSQGDWGAEKLFF,few,-,TRBV4-1,TRBJ1-4
TGTGCCTGGAGTTCAAGGGGGGCGAGAAATGAGCAGTTCTTC,CAWSSRGARNEQFF,-,-,TRBV30,TRBJ2-1
TGTGCCACCAGTGATTCCTGGAGGACTCGCTACAATGAGCAGTTCTTC,CATSDSWRTRYNEQFF,many,-,TRBV24-1,TRBJ2-1
TGTGCCAGCAGCCAGCCCGGGGACTTACGGGTAGAGACCCAGTACTTC,CASSQPGDLRVETQYF,few,-,TRBV3-1,TRBJ2-5
TGCGCCAGCAGCCAAGTATTATCGGAGACCCAGTACTTC,CASSQVLSETQYF,-,-,TRBV4-1,TRBJ2-5
TGTGCCAGCAGCTCGGGACAGGAGACAAGCAATCAGCCCCAGCATTTT,CASSSGQETSNQPQHF,many,TRBD1,TRBV3-1,TRBJ1-5
TGCGCCAGCAGGGACGGGACGACTAACTATGGCTACACCTTC,CASRDGTTNYGYTF,-,-,TRBV5-1,TRBJ1-2
TGTGCCAGCAGTTACGACAGGGGCCCCTTCCGAGCGACGAACGTACATGGCTACACCTTC,CASSYDRGPFRATNVHGYTF,-,TRBD1,TRBV2,TRBJ1-2
TGTGCCAGCAGCTTAGATAGGACCGACGGCGAGCAGTACTTC,CASSLDRTDGEQYF,many,-,TRBV11-1,TRBJ2-7
TGTGCCAGTGGGGCAAGCCTCTCTGGGGCCAACGTCCTGACTTTC,CASGASLSGANVLTF,many,-,TRBV2,TRBJ2-6
TGTGCCTTTAGCGGGAGTTCGGGAGAGCAGTACTTC,CAFSGSSGEQYF,many,TRBD2,TRBV30,TRBJ2-7
TGTGCCAGCAGCGTACTTCCGGGACTAGGTGAAGATACGCAGTATTTT,CASSVLPGLGEDTQYF,few,TRBD2,TRBV9,TRBJ2-3
TGTGCCAGCTCACCGGTGTCGCCGACGCCTTTTCAGCCCCAGCATTTT,CASSPVSPTPFQPQHF,few,-,TRBV18,TRBJ1-5
TGTGCCAGCAGCCAAACTCGGGGTAGCAATCAGCCCCAGCATTTT,CASSQTRGSNQPQHF,many,-,TRBV4-2,TRBJ1-5
TGTGCCAGCAGCGTTCTAGCGGGACCCGACATTGTTGAGCAGTTCTTC,CASSVLAGPDIVEQFF,many,TRBD2,TRBV7-9,TRBJ2-1
TGCAGTGCATCCCAGCGGGGGGGTTTGTTAATGGAGACCCAGTACTTC,CSASQRGGLLMETQYF,many,TRBD2,TRBV20-1,TRBJ2-5
TGTGCCAGCAGCTTCTTGCTGTGGGGTGAGCAGTTCTTC,CASSFLLWGEQFF,many,-,TRBV3-1,TRBJ2-1
TGCGCCAGCAGCCAGCGGACTAGCGGGGGGGCCTTAAATGAGCAGTTCTTC,CASSQRTSGGALNEQFF,-,TRBD2,TRBV4-1,TRBJ2-1
TGTGCCAGCAGTTTGCTAGGACAGGGGGCGATCGAGCAGTACTTC,CASSLLGQGAIEQYF,many,TRBD1,TRBV27,TRBJ2-7
TGCAGTGCTAGACCCTACGTTAACACCGGGGAGCTGTTTTTT,CSARPYVNTGELFF,many,-,TRBV20-1,TRBJ2-2
TGCAGTGCTAGAGCCCAAGAGACCCAGTACTTC,CSARAQETQYF,many,-,TRBV20-1,TRBJ2-5
TGTGCCAGTAACCCGGGACAGGTGCTTTCTGGAAACACCATATATTTT,CASNPGQVLSGNTIYF,many,TRBD1,TRBV19,TRBJ1-3
TGTGCCTGGACAGCACGGAAATTAAATCAGCCCCAGCATTTT,CAWTARKLNQPQHF,many,-,TRBV30,TRBJ1-5
TGTGCCAGCAGTTCTGGTAGCGGGAGGGCCTCAGATACGCAGTATTTT,CASSSGSGRASDTQYF,-,TRBD2,TRBV28,TRBJ2-3
TGTGCCAGTAGTTTGGACAGGACGGCCTACGAGCAGTACTTC,CASSLDRTAYEQYF,-,TRBD1,TRBV19,TRBJ2-7
TGTGCCAGCAGCAGACCCTGGGGGCAGGGCCTGGGCTACACCTTC,CASSRPWGQGLGYTF,many,-,TRBV11-2,TRBJ1-2
TGTGCCAGCAGCTCTCCCGGGACTAGTACTGGCGAGCAGTACTTC,CASSSPGTSTGEQYF,many,TRBD2,TRBV7-6,TRBJ2-7
TGCAGTGCTAGAGATCCGGGGGGGGTCAAAAACATTCAGTACTTC,CSARDPGGVKNIQYF,-,TRBD2,TRBV20-1,TRBJ2-4
TGTGCCAGCAGTCTAGGGGGGTTCACCGGGGAGCTGTTTTTT,CASSLGGFTGELFF,many,-,TRBV12-3/TRBV12-4,TRBJ2-2
TGTGCCTGGAGTGATTTGACTAGCGGGGGACAAGAGACCCAGTACTTC,CAWSDLTSGGQETQYF,many,TRBD2,TRBV30,TRBJ2-5
TGTGCCAGCAGCCCGGGGGCCACCTTCGATGAGCAGTTCTTC,CASSPGATFDEQFF,many,-,TRBV7-3,TRBJ2-1
TGTGCCAGCAGCCATAGACAGCGCACAGATACGCAGTATTTT,CASSHRQRTDTQYF,-,-,TRBV5-8,TRBJ2-3
TGTGCCAGCGTGAAGGGAAGGACAGGGATGGATACGCAGTATTTT,CASVKGRTGMDTQYF,many,TRBD1,TRBV2,TRBJ2-3